This T cell receptor beta chain is from a study of patients and donors after allogeneic stem cell transplantation. The CDR3 runs to 13 residues. Trimming left V 2 bases short and J 2 bases short, with 7 bases between. Germline CDR1 is SNHLY and CDR2 is FYNNEI. MiXCR was run by TCRdb on the RT-PCR reads, yielding one entry per CDR3 protein. The sample yields 190,000 or so distinct CDR3 sequences, around 40% seen once. Source material: blood, either unsorted or a sorted T cell fraction (not recorded which). The sequence was obtained from a human donor who was either an allogeneic HSCT recipient or a stem cell or donor lymphocyte infusion donor (not recorded which). It is not recorded whose cells these are; they may come from a transplant donor. The chain joins TRBV2 to TRBJ2-7; possible D gene TRBD2, 6 bases. The CDR3 DNA follows: TGTGCCAGCAGTGAAACGGGGGCCTACGAGCAGTACTTC. Protein: CASSETGAYEQYF.